A selection of T cell receptor beta chains follows, all from one sample in a study of regulatory T cells in long-lasting Graves disease. Each CDR3 protein gets one entry after TCRdb re-called the multiplex PCR reads with MiXCR. The repertoire holds about 660,000 distinct CDR3 sequences, with about 30% as singletons. Here the sequenced sample was peripheral blood mononuclear cells (PBMCs), taken when the disease was refractory, from a patient treated with antithyroid drugs. The source is a female donor with Graves disease. CDR3s include the opening cysteine and the closing phenylalanine or tryptophan. A D gene is named only where the DNA matches it firmly. Not every row has a clone size; where given, it reads once, few, many or a size class.

TGTGCCACCCAGGCAGAATATGGCTACACCTTC CATQAEYGYTF TRBJ1-2 NA NA TRBV10-3
TGTGCCAGCAGATACTCCCTGGACCCCAAAGGTGGTGAAAAACTGTTTTTT CASRYSLDPKGGEKLFF TRBJ1-4 NA NA TRBV6-1
TGCGCCAGCAGCTTGGATTTGAGCAGTCTGAACACTGAAGCTTTCTTT CASSLDLSSLNTEAFF TRBJ1-1 NA few TRBV5-1
TGTGCCAGCAGCCCACGAGGGGACGGGACAGCGACCTACGAGCAGTACTTC CASSPRGDGTATYEQYF TRBJ2-7 TRBD1 NA TRBV11-2
TGTGCCAGCAGTCCGGGACTAGCGGACAACGAGCAGTACTTC CASSPGLADNEQYF TRBJ2-7 TRBD2 NA TRBV6-1
TGTGCCAGCAGTGGACAGGGAGGCAAAGAGACCCAGTACTTC CASSGQGGKETQYF TRBJ2-5 NA many TRBV2
TGTGCCAGCAGCTTAGGGTCCTCCCAAGAGACCCAGTACTTC CASSLGSSQETQYF TRBJ2-5 NA many TRBV13
TGCAGCGATGGTGGACAGGGGAACACTGAAGCTTTCTTT CSDGGQGNTEAFF TRBJ1-1 TRBD1 few TRBV29-1
TGCGCCAGCAGCTTGGCCTTGAGGGGCACCGGGGAGCTGTTTTTT CASSLALRGTGELFF TRBJ2-2 NA NA TRBV5-1
TGTGCCAGCAGCGCCGGGACGGTGAACTATGGCTACACCTTC CASSAGTVNYGYTF TRBJ1-2 NA NA TRBV5-4
TGTGCCAGCTCACCAAAGGGCGCTGAAGCTTTCTTT CASSPKGAEAFF TRBJ1-1 NA few TRBV18
TGTGCCAGCAGCCTTACTATGACCTACGAGCAGTTCTTC CASSLTMTYEQFF TRBJ2-1 NA NA TRBV11-2
TGCAGTGCGCCGCCGGGAGGAGCAACCACTGAAGCTTTCTTT CSAPPGGATTEAFF TRBJ1-1 NA few TRBV20-1
TGCAGCGTTGGGGGAACTAGCAGCTACGAGCAGTACTTC CSVGGTSSYEQYF TRBJ2-7 NA NA TRBV29-1
TGTGCCAGCAGCTTAACTTACAGCTTAGCCAAAAACATTCAGTACTTC CASSLTYSLAKNIQYF TRBJ2-4 NA NA TRBV7-2
TGCGCCAGCAGCATCGTCCGCGGGACAGGCGGGACCGGGGAGCTGTTTTTT CASSIVRGTGGTGELFF TRBJ2-2 TRBD1 NA TRBV5-1
TGTGCCTGGAGTGCGCGGGGGGGGGTTTTTCAGCCCCAGCATTTT CAWSARGGVFQPQHF TRBJ1-5 NA few TRBV30
TGTGCCAGTAGTACCACAGGGGGCGGCGGACAGCCCCAGCATTTT CASSTTGGGGQPQHF TRBJ1-5 TRBD1 few TRBV19
TGTGCCAGCAGTTTACAGGGGCTATCGGGGACTGAAGCTTTCTTT CASSLQGLSGTEAFF TRBJ1-1 NA many TRBV12-3/TRBV12-4
TGCGCCAGCAGCCTTTACAGTGACACTGAAGCTTTCTTT CASSLYSDTEAFF TRBJ1-1 NA few TRBV5-1
TGTGCCAGCAGTATACACCGGACGGGGCAGTACTTC CASSIHRTGQYF TRBJ2-7 NA many TRBV12-3/TRBV12-4
TGTGCCATCAGTGAGTCGATAGCGGAGTACGAGCAGTACTTC CAISESIAEYEQYF TRBJ2-7 NA many TRBV10-3
TGTGCCAGCAGTCCGACCGGGGGGGTAGGAGAGACCCAGTACTTC CASSPTGGVGETQYF TRBJ2-5 TRBD2 many TRBV2
TGTGCCACCAGCCCACGGACAGGGGGCGGTTCACCCCTCCACTTT CATSPRTGGGSPLHF TRBJ1-6 TRBD1 NA TRBV15
TGTGCCATCAGTGAGTCGTCGTCGGGTGTAGCTTTCTTT CAISESSSGVAFF TRBJ1-1 NA NA TRBV10-3
TGTGCCAGCAGCGCGTACGGTGAAAAACTGTTTTTT CASSAYGEKLFF TRBJ1-4 NA few TRBV9
TGCAGCGTTGATAAGGGGTCAGGCTACGAGCAGTACTTC CSVDKGSGYEQYF TRBJ2-7 NA once TRBV29-1
TGTGCCAGCTCGAGGGCGCAACAGCCCCAGCATTTT CASSRAQQPQHF TRBJ1-5 NA NA TRBV6-1
TGTGCCAGCAGCCGTACCGCAGGGAACACTGAAGCTTTCTTT CASSRTAGNTEAFF TRBJ1-1 NA many TRBV12-3/TRBV12-4